These 24 T cell receptor beta chains share one sample of origin, sequenced in a study of regulatory T cells in long-lasting Graves disease. Combining iRepertoire HTBI primers with Arm-PCR of CDR3 regions, the authors built TCR beta libraries. TCRdb independently ran MiXCR on the multiplex PCR reads; one entry per CDR3 protein. Of 600,000 to 800,000 distinct CDR3 sequences listed, approximately 29% are singletons. As to time point: persistent/refractory GD, antithyroid drugs over 5 years with positive TRAb. From PBMCs, RNA was extracted and then used to make the TCR library. The sequences come from peripheral blood mononuclear cells (PBMCs), collected when the disease was refractory, from a patient treated with antithyroid drugs. The receptors derive from a female donor with Graves disease.

This clonotype was detected only once. This sequence joins TRBV20-1 and TRBJ2-1; 11 bases align to TRBD2. The germline V gene has CDR1 DFQATT and CDR2 SNEGSKA (reference sequence). J gave up 8 bases and V 3 bases, and 9 bases lay outside the gene matches. This CDR3 is 15 amino acids long. CDR3 protein: CSASPSGLAGYEQFF. DNA of the CDR3: TGCAGTGCTAGTCCCTCCGGACTAGCGGGCTATGAGCAGTTCTTC.

This clonotype has ten or more counts. The rearrangement uses TRBV2 and TRBJ1-1; TRBD1 agrees at 8 bases. Trimming cost V 3 bases and J 1 base; bases outside gene matches: 4. Germline lookup yields CDR1 SNHLY and CDR2 FYNNEI. The CDR3 runs 15 residues. The CDR3 DNA is TGTGCCAGCAGTGATCCGGGACAGGCGAACACTGAAGCTTTCTTT. This translates into CASSDPGQANTEAFF. Using reference TRBV2 and TRBJ1-1 for the parts outside the CDR3, the full variable domain is EPEVTQTPSHQVTQMGQEVILRCVPISNHLYFYWYRQILGQKVEFLVSFYNNEISEKSEIFDDQFSVERPDGSNFTLKIRSTKLEDSAMYFCASSDPGQANTEAFFGQGTRLTVV.

This clonotype came up once. This chain connects TRBV5-1 to TRBJ1-2; tentatively, D is TRBD1 (6 bases). Germline lookup yields CDR1 SGHRS and CDR2 YFSETQ. The length of the CDR3 is 15 residues. With 0 bases removed from V and 4 bases from J, the gap between germline ends came to 13 bases. The CDR3 is CASSLGQGTSYGYTF. The CDR3 DNA reads as TGCGCCAGCAGCTTGGGTCAGGGGACTAGCTATGGCTACACCTTC.

The sample holds a few counts of this clonotype. The chain links TRBV11-2 to TRBJ2-1, with 9 bases matching TRBD1. J gave up 7 bases and V 0 bases, and 4 bases lay outside the gene matches. This CDR3 has 15 amino acids. Germline V gene lookup returns CDR1 SGHAT and CDR2 FQNNGV. The CDR3 loop reads CASSLDRGQGNEQFF. The DNA for the CDR3 is TGTGCCAGCAGCTTAGACCGCGGACAGGGGAATGAGCAGTTCTTC.

This clonotype has a count of ten or more. This chain links TRBV12-3 or TRBV12-4 with TRBJ1-5; TRBD1 might be the D (5 bases). Between the trimmed V and J ends, which lost 3 bases and 5 bases, there was a span of 11 bases. This CDR3 comprises 14 residues. CDR3: CASSFGTSYQPQHF. The CDR3 DNA is TGTGCCAGCAGTTTTGGGACCTCCTATCAGCCCCAGCATTTT.

The gene calls are TRBV7-9 and TRBJ1-5; 11 bases are shared with TRBD1. Losses at the gene ends were 1 base for V and 1 base for J; bases not matched to a gene: 6. Looked up from germline, CDR1 is SEHNR and CDR2 is FQNEAQ (reference sequence). This CDR3 contains 18 residues. This CDR3 reads CASSLVGTGGLSNQPQHF. The CDR3 DNA reads as TGTGCCAGCAGCTTAGTTGGGACAGGGGGTTTGAGCAATCAGCCCCAGCATTTT. Supplemented by reference TRBV7-9 and TRBJ1-5, the full variable domain reads DTGVSQNPRHKITKRGQNVTFRCDPISEHNRLYWYRQTLGQGPEFLTYFQNEAQLEKSRLLSDRFSAERPKGSFSTLEIQRTEQGDSAMYLCASSLVGTGGLSNQPQHFGDGTRLSIL.

This clonotype was detected ten times or more. The chain carries TRBV12-3 or TRBV12-4 and TRBJ1-1, with no clear D. Trimming took 1 base from V and 4 from J, leaving 10 bases between them. The CDR3 has 14 residues. The CDR3 DNA reads TGTGCCAGCAGTTTAGGGGGATTAGCCACTGAAGCTTTCTTT. Translated: CASSLGGLATEAFF.

The J gene is TRBJ1-1, the V gene TRBV7-9, with unresolved D. Germline V gene sequence: CDR1 SEHNR, CDR2 FQNEAQ (reference sequence). V lost 1 base to trimming and J lost 6 bases, with 9 bases between them. The length of the CDR3 is 13 residues. The CDR3 is CASSLDSVAEAFF. The DNA for the CDR3 is TGTGCCAGCAGCTTAGATTCAGTTGCTGAAGCTTTCTTT.

The chain joins TRBV6-1 to TRBJ2-2; D may be TRBD1 (6 bases). Germline V gene data show CDR1 as MNHNS and CDR2 as SASEGT. CDR3 length: 17 amino acids. V was clipped by 6 bases and J by 5 bases, with 22 bases between them. The CDR3 spells CASSLDRSRVMTGELFF. Written as DNA, the CDR3 is TGTGCCAGCAGCCTGGACAGAAGTCGAGTGATGACCGGGGAGCTGTTTTTT.

The table lists this clonotype with a few counts. The V gene is TRBV20-1, the J gene TRBJ1-5, with 7 bases aligning to TRBD1. CDR1 and CDR2 (germline): DFQATT, SNEGSKA (reference sequence). The CDR3 is 16 amino acids. The ends lost 2 bases at V and 9 bases at J; junction bases unmatched: 16. CDR3 protein: CSARIRDSKNLWPQHF. DNA for the CDR3: TGCAGTGCTAGAATCCGGGACAGCAAGAATCTTTGGCCCCAGCATTTT.

This clonotype was seen many times. The V call is TRBV2, the J call TRBJ2-7, with D uncertain. Per the germline V gene, CDR1 is SNHLY and CDR2 is FYNNEI. This CDR3 is 12 amino acids long. The V gene lost 7 bases and the J gene lost 0 bases, with 7 bases spanning the gap. CDR3 nucleotide sequence: TGTGCCAGCAAGACAAGCTCCTACGAGCAGTACTTC. Amino acid sequence: CASKTSSYEQYF.

This chain links TRBV19 with TRBJ2-5; D gene ambiguous. This CDR3 comprises 12 residues. Germline values: CDR1 LNHDA, CDR2 SQIVND (reference sequence). Trimming cost V 10 bases and J 4 bases, with 13 bases left between them. CDR3 residues: CATSDLRETQYF. The CDR3 nucleotides read TGTGCCACCAGCGACCTACGAGAGACCCAGTACTTC. The variable domain in full, with the rest retrieved from reference TRBV19 and TRBJ2-5, is DGGITQSPKYLFRKEGQNVTLSCEQNLNHDAMYWYRQDPGQGLRLIYYSQIVNDFQKGDIAEGYSVSREKKESFPLTVTSAQKNPTAFYLCATSDLRETQYFGPGTRLLVL.

This chain uses TRBV7-9 with TRBJ1-5; D is unclear. The V gene's germline CDR1 is SEHNR and CDR2 FQNEAQ (reference sequence). Trimming stripped 1 base from V and 11 bases from J, with 9 bases between. The CDR3 runs to 12 residues. CDR3 loop: CASSLVGDSQHF. The CDR3 DNA reads TGTGCCAGCAGCTTAGTAGGTGATTCCCAGCATTTT.

The chain links TRBV29-1 to TRBJ1-1; no clear D. Trimming took off 3 bases at V and 3 bases at J, with 8 bases between the two ends. This CDR3 has 12 amino acids. Per germline, CDR1 SQVTM and CDR2 ANQGSEA. The CDR3 loop is CSVDGQDTEAFF. For the CDR3, the DNA is TGCAGCGTTGATGGGCAGGACACTGAAGCTTTCTTT. Based on the CDR3 plus reference TRBV29-1 and TRBJ1-1, the full variable domain is SAVISQKPSRDICQRGTSLTIQCQVDSQVTMMFWYRQQPGQSLTLIATANQGSEATYESGFVIDKFPISRPNLTFSTLTVSNMSPEDSSIYLCSVDGQDTEAFFGQGTRLTVV.

The gene calls are TRBV18 and TRBJ2-4, with a tentative D call TRBD2 (5 bases). V gave up 3 bases and J gave up 5 bases, with 8 bases separating them. The CDR3 is 13 amino acids. Germline CDR1 is KGHSH and CDR2 is LQKENI. The CDR3 coding sequence is TGTGCCAGCTCACCTCAGAGGGAAAACATTCAGTACTTC. It translates to CASSPQRENIQYF.

This chain links TRBV6-2 or TRBV6-3 with TRBJ2-7; 8 nucleotides align to TRBD2. The germline gives CDR1 MNHEY, CDR2 SVGEGT. V shed 3 bases, J shed 0 bases, and the junction held 7 bases outside the gene matches. The CDR3 is 16 amino acids. The DNA for the CDR3 is TGTGCCAGCAGTTATCAGGGTAGCGGGACCTCCTACGAGCAGTACTTC. Translating it yields CASSYQGSGTSYEQYF.

This clonotype has only a few counts. The chain has TRBV10-3 and TRBJ2-7, with 10 bases lining up with TRBD1. This CDR3 is built from 14 residues. The ends lost 6 bases at V and 2 bases at J; junction bases unmatched: 4. Germline V gene sequence: CDR1 ENHRY, CDR2 SYGVKD. CDR3 in DNA: TGTGCCATCAGGCGGGACAGGGGACCCTACGAGCAGTACTTC. Translated: CAIRRDRGPYEQYF.

In its sample, this clonotype was seen a few times. The chain links TRBV7-6 to TRBJ1-6; D gene ambiguous. The germline CDR1 and CDR2 sequences are SGHVS and FNYEAQ. The CDR3 has 14 amino acids. The V end was cut by 5 bases, the J end by 6 bases, with 11 bases between. The CDR3 bases are TGTGCCAGCAGCCGCACAAGCGCTAATTCACCCCTCCACTTT. Translation: CASSRTSANSPLHF.

This clonotype has only a few counts. J is TRBJ1-2 and V is TRBV7-2; 7 bases map to TRBD1. Germline V gene lookup returns CDR1 SGHTA and CDR2 FQGNSA. V was pared by 4 bases and J by 4 bases, with 12 bases of the junction left unmatched. The CDR3 sequence is 16 residues long. CDR3 sequence reads: CASSSGSKTGIYGYTF. The CDR3 DNA reads TGTGCCAGCAGCTCAGGATCGAAGACAGGGATCTATGGCTACACCTTC.

The chain couples TRBV5-1 to TRBJ1-2; no reliable D call. Trimming removed 4 bases from V and 0 bases from J, with 16 bases in between. The CDR3 sequence is 16 residues long. The germline V gene has CDR1 SGHRS and CDR2 YFSETQ. The CDR3: CASSPEGRPANYGYTF. As DNA, the CDR3 is TGCGCCAGCAGCCCGGAGGGCAGGCCAGCTAACTATGGCTACACCTTC.

Turning to this clonotype: With a much larger clone just one base away, this may be a read error. The V gene is TRBV7-2, the J gene TRBJ2-7, with a possible D match to TRBD2 (5 bases). The germline V gene encodes CDR1 SGHTA and CDR2 FQGNSA. The CDR3 consists of 15 residues. With 7 bases removed from V and 1 base from J, the gap between germline ends came to 17 bases. CDR3 sequence (DNA): TGTGCCAGCAACTTGGTTAGCGATGGGTCCTACGAGCAGTACTTC. Translated: CASNLVSDGSYEQYF.

This clonotype turned up a few times. The chain recombines TRBV7-8 with TRBJ1-1; D not certain. The germline V and J ends were trimmed by 5 bases and 0 bases, with 16 bases remaining between them. CDR3 length: 16 residues. CDR1 SGHVS and CDR2 FQNEAQ come from the germline V gene. The CDR3 here is CASSPRTRSMNTEAFF. CDR3 sequence (DNA): TGTGCCAGCAGCCCGCGGACTCGTAGCATGAACACTGAAGCTTTCTTT.

This clonotype was picked up a small number of times. The chain has TRBV6-1 and TRBJ2-7, with D perhaps matching TRBD2 (6 bases). The CDR3 contains 12 residues. Per the germline V gene, CDR1 is MNHNS and CDR2 is SASEGT. V was clipped by 4 bases and J by 3 bases, with 7 bases between them. This chain's CDR3 is CASSGGVYEQYF. As DNA, the CDR3 is TGTGCCAGCAGTGGCGGGGTCTACGAGCAGTACTTC.

Of note for this clonotype: This is likely a read error, given that the CDR3 carries no conserved phenylalanine or tryptophan at its end. The gene calls are TRBV19 and TRBJ1-5; 8 bases are a match to TRBD1. Trimming at V came to 4 bases and at J to 4 bases, leaving 3 bases not matched to a gene. The CDR3 has 14 amino acids. The germline V gene encodes CDR1 LNHDA and CDR2 SQIVND (reference sequence). The CDR3: CASSTTGGNQPQHL. The CDR3, as DNA: TGTGCCAGTAGTACAACAGGGGGTAATCAGCCCCAGCATTTG.